The rows below give T cell receptor beta chains drawn from one sample of a study of regulatory T cells. Clones were sequenced by immunoSEQ multiplex PCR, and TCRdb holds only the in-frame ones, with some missing. The table includes 32,000 or so clones, 92% detected once. The sequenced sample was conventional CD4+ T cells sorted from blood. The receptors were sampled from a person aged 18-29 years with CD3G deficiency. CDR3s leave out the opening cysteine and the closing phenylalanine or tryptophan. Clone size, where shown, is once, few, many, or a class for clones that have expanded.

abundance	v_gene	j_gene	CDR3aa
once	TRBV4-1	TRBJ2-5	ASSQDPTAGRGQY
NA	TRBV28	TRBJ2-1	ASSLPGTRGNEQF
NA	TRBV5-4	TRBJ2-5	ASSTPLAGGPEETQY
NA	TRBV7-9	TRBJ2-3	ASSLVALARERSTDTQY
NA	TRBV5-1	TRBJ1-2	ASSWDGSYGYT
NA	TRBV28	TRBJ2-5	ASSTGLAGVETQY
NA	TRBV6-6	TRBJ1-1	ASSRLNTEAF
NA	TRBV7-9	TRBJ2-3	ASSRGAGSTDTQY
NA	TRBV7-2	TRBJ2-5	ASSLVGAKRNQY
NA	TRBV5-1	TRBJ2-7	ASSRQGTYEQY